A selection of T cell receptor beta chains follows, all from one sample in a study of shared clonotypes between healthy human individuals. TCRdb keeps only in-frame clones here, not all; method: immunoSEQ multiplex PCR. This repertoire shows approximately 330,000 clones, around 67% found once; its top ten account for more than 9%. Input material: memory CD4+ T cells sorted from blood. These receptors all come from a man aged 30 to 39 in good health. The CDR3 runs from the conserved cysteine through the conserved F or W. D genes are given only for firm matches. Size tells how often a clone was seen (once, few, many) or the class of an expanded clone, and some rows leave it out.

V gene	clone size	D gene	J gene	CDR3 protein	CDR3 DNA
TRBV27	NA	NA	TRBJ2-3	CASSPLAGFTDTQYF	TGTGCCAGCAGTCCCCTAGCCGGATTCACAGATACGCAGTATTTT
TRBV7-2	NA	TRBD2	TRBJ2-7	CASSFPGLAGAF	TGTGCCAGCAGTTTCCCGGGACTAGCGGGGGCCTTC
TRBV5-1	NA	NA	TRBJ2-7	CASSLGRASYEQYF	TGCGCCAGCAGCTTGGGGCGTGCCTCCTACGAGCAGTACTTC
TRBV5-6	NA	NA	TRBJ1-2	CASSLGDLRTRYGYTF	TGTGCCAGCAGCTTGGGGGATTTAAGGACAAGGTATGGCTACACCTTC
TRBV5-6	NA	TRBD1	TRBJ1-2	CASSWGQGATNYGYTF	TGTGCCAGCAGCTGGGGACAGGGGGCGACGAACTATGGCTACACCTTC
TRBV29-1	once	TRBD2	TRBJ2-7	CSVEREGYEQYF	TGCAGCGTTGAACGGGAGGGTTACGAGCAGTACTTC
TRBV4-3	NA	NA	TRBJ1-1	CASSQEWDGEAFF	TGCGCCAGCAGCCAAGAATGGGACGGTGAAGCTTTCTTT
TRBV7-9	NA	NA	TRBJ2-1	CASSLPVPNNEQFF	TGTGCCAGCAGCTTACCGGTGCCTAACAATGAGCAGTTCTTC
TRBV20-1	NA	NA	TRBJ1-2	CSRWGDYGYTF	TGCAGCCGCTGGGGAGACTATGGCTACACCTTC
TRBV6-4	NA	NA	TRBJ1-5	CASSLTVGNQPQHF	TGTGCCAGCAGCTTGACAGTGGGCAATCAGCCCCAGCATTTT
TRBV2	NA	NA	TRBJ2-7	CASSGYYEQYF	TGTGCCAGCAGTGGGTATTACGAGCAGTACTTC
TRBV29-1	NA	TRBD2	TRBJ2-3	CSTRKLAGVDTQYF	TGCAGCACACGGAAACTAGCGGGAGTTGACACGCAGTATTTT
TRBV5-1	NA	NA	TRBJ2-7	CASSLGDRDISYEQYF	TGCGCCAGCAGCTTGGGCGATCGGGACATATCCTACGAGCAGTACTTC
TRBV4-3	NA	NA	TRBJ2-3	CASSQGPSTDTQYF	TGCGCCAGCAGCCAAGGGCCAAGCACAGATACGCAGTATTTT
TRBV7-2	NA	TRBD1	TRBJ2-3	CASSLEGAGTDTQYF	TGTGCCAGCAGCTTAGAGGGGGCGGGTACAGATACGCAGTATTTT
TRBV25-1	few	TRBD1	TRBJ1-1	CASEEGADTEAFF	TGTGCCAGCGAGGAGGGGGCGGACACTGAAGCTTTCTTT
TRBV2	once	TRBD1	TRBJ2-7	CASISGTGDEQYF	TGTGCCAGCATTTCCGGGACAGGGGACGAGCAGTACTTC
TRBV5-4	NA	TRBD1	TRBJ1-5	CASSNLQGLSDQPQHF	TGTGCCAGCAGCAATCTACAGGGGCTTAGCGATCAGCCCCAGCATTTT
TRBV12-5	NA	TRBD2	TRBJ2-7	CASGSLKRDESPGSYEQYF	TGTGCTAGTGGTTCCCTTAAGCGGGATGAATCCCCTGGCTCCTACGAGCAGTACTTC
TRBV6-5	NA	NA	TRBJ1-3	CASSYSGTTGNTIYF	TGTGCCAGCAGTTACTCGGGGACGACTGGAAACACCATATATTTT
TRBV10-3	NA	NA	TRBJ2-7	CAISEYMAEQYF	TGTGCCATCAGTGAGTACATGGCCGAGCAGTACTTC
TRBV10-1	NA	TRBD2	TRBJ2-7	CASSPLGRAYEQYF	TGCGCCAGCAGTCCCTTGGGGAGGGCCTACGAGCAGTACTTC
TRBV7-9	NA	NA	TRBJ2-5	CASSSVGQGLTLFRETQYF	TGTGCCAGCAGCTCTGTGGGGCAGGGGTTAACACTTTTCCGAGAGACCCAGTACTTC
TRBV19	NA	TRBD2	TRBJ2-7	CASSPRAGGPYEQYF	TGTGCCAGTAGCCCCCGGGCGGGAGGGCCCTACGAGCAGTACTTC
TRBV7-3	NA	TRBD2	TRBJ2-3	CASSSQPGLRPDTQYF	TGTGCCAGCAGCTCACAACCGGGACTACGTCCAGATACGCAGTATTTT
TRBV7-9	NA	NA	TRBJ1-3	CASSLAEAGNTIYF	TGTGCCAGCAGCTTAGCGGAGGCCGGAAACACCATATATTTT
TRBV5-4	NA	NA	TRBJ2-7	CASSLDGYEQYF	TGTGCCAGCAGCTTGGACGGGTACGAGCAGTACTTC
TRBV14	NA	NA	TRBJ2-7	CASSSLREQYF	TGTGCCAGCAGCTCCCTTCGAGAGCAGTACTTC
TRBV29-1	NA	NA	TRBJ2-7	CSVGMVGVQYF	TGCAGCGTTGGAATGGTAGGGGTGCAGTACTTC
TRBV6-5	few	NA	TRBJ2-2	CASSYLIAAATGELFF	TGTGCCAGCAGTTATTTGATCGCAGCCGCCACCGGGGAGCTGTTTTTT
TRBV4-1	NA	NA	TRBJ1-5	CASSQDIWLAQSNSNAQPQHF	TGCGCCAGCAGCCAAGATATCTGGTTAGCCCAAAGCAATAGTAACGCTCAGCCCCAGCATTTT
TRBV10-3	NA	NA	TRBJ1-2	CAINQDLGGYGYTF	TGTGCCATCAACCAGGACCTCGGGGGCTATGGCTACACCTTC
TRBV19	few	NA	TRBJ2-5	CASSISRLETQYF	TGTGCCAGTAGTATAAGCAGGCTTGAGACCCAGTACTTC
TRBV20-1	NA	NA	TRBJ2-5	CSAPWETQYF	TGCAGTGCCCCGTGGGAGACCCAGTACTTC
TRBV2	NA	NA	TRBJ1-4	CASRRGSLGTNEKLFF	TGTGCCAGCAGGAGGGGCAGTTTGGGAACTAATGAAAAACTGTTTTTT
TRBV19	NA	NA	TRBJ2-6	CASSIRGTYSGANVLTF	TGTGCCAGTAGTATACGAGGGACATACTCTGGGGCCAACGTCCTGACTTTC
TRBV5-1	NA	NA	TRBJ2-3	CASSLTSGADTQYF	TGCGCCAGCAGTTTAACCAGTGGGGCCGATACGCAGTATTTT
TRBV7-9	NA	TRBD1	TRBJ2-1	CASKRDSSYNEQFF	TGTGCCAGCAAGAGGGACAGCTCCTACAATGAGCAGTTCTTC
TRBV5-6	NA	TRBD1	TRBJ2-7	CASSPRDRSYEQYF	TGTGCCAGCAGCCCCCGGGACAGGAGCTACGAGCAGTACTTC
TRBV5-5	NA	NA	TRBJ2-7	CASSLLPVTPAYEQYF	TGTGCCAGCAGCTTACTTCCAGTTACCCCAGCCTACGAGCAGTACTTC
TRBV18	NA	NA	TRBJ1-2	CASSPRSPGGYTF	TGTGCCAGCTCACCAAGGTCGCCCGGGGGCTACACCTTC
TRBV7-8	NA	NA	TRBJ1-1	CASSLRAEAFF	TGTGCCAGCAGCTTAAGGGCAGAAGCTTTCTTT